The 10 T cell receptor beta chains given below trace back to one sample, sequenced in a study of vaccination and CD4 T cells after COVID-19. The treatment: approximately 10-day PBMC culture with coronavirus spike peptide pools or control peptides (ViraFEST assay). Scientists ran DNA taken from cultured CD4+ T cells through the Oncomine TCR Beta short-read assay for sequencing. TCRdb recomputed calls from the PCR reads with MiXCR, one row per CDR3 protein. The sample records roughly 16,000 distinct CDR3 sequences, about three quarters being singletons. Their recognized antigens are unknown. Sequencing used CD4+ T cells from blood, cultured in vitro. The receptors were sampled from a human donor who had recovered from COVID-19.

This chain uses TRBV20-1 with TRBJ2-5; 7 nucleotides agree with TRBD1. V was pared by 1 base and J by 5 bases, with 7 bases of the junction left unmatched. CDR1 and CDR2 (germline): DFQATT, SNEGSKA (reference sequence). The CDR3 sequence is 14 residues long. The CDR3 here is CSARAKGARETQYF. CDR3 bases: TGCAGTGCTAGAGCTAAGGGGGCGAGGGAGACCCAGTACTTC.

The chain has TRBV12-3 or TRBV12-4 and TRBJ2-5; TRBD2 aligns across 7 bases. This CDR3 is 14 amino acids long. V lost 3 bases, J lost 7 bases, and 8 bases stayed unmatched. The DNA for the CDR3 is TGTGCCAGCAGTTTGGCGGGAGCGAAGGCGACCCAGTACTTC. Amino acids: CASSLAGAKATQYF.

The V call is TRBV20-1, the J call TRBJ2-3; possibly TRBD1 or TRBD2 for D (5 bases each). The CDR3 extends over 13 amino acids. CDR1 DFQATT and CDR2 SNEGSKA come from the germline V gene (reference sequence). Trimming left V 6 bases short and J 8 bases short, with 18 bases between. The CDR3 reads CSALGPAWGTQYF. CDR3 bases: TGCAGTGCGCTGGGACCCGCGTGGGGTACGCAGTATTTT.

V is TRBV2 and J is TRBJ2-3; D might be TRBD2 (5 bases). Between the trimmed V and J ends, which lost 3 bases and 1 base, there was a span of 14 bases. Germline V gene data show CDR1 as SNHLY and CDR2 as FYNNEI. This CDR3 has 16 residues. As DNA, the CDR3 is TGTGCCAGCAGTGATATTCTAGCACGTCGCACAGATACGCAGTATTTT. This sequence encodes CASSDILARRTDTQYF. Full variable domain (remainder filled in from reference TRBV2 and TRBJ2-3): EPEVTQTPSHQVTQMGQEVILRCVPISNHLYFYWYRQILGQKVEFLVSFYNNEISEKSEIFDDQFSVERPDGSNFTLKIRSTKLEDSAMYFCASSDILARRTDTQYFGPGTRLTVL.

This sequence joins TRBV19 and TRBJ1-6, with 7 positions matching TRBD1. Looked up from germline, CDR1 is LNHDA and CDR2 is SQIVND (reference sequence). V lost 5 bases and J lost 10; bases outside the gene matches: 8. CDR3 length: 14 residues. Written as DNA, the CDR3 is TGTGCCAGTAGTTCCGGACAGGTTTCATCACCCCTCCACTTT. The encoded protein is CASSSGQVSSPLHF.

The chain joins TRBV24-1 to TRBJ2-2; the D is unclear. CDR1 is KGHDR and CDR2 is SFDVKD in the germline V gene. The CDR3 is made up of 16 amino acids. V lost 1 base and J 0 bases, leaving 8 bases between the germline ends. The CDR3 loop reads CATSDLGRPNTGELFF. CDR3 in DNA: TGTGCCACCAGTGATTTAGGCCGACCGAACACCGGGGAGCTGTTTTTT.

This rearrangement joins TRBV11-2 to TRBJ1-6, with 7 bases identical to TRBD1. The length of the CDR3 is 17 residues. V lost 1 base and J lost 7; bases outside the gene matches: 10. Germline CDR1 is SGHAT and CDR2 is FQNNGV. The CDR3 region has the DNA TGTGCCAGCAGCTTAGCGGGAGGACAGGTTCCCAATTCACCCCTCCACTTT. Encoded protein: CASSLAGGQVPNSPLHF. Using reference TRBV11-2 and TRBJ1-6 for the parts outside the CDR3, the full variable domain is EAGVAQSPRYKIIEKRQSVAFWCNPISGHATLYWYQQILGQGPKLLIQFQNNGVVDDSQLPKDRFSAERLKGVDSTLKIQPAKLEDSAVYLCASSLAGGQVPNSPLHFGNGTRLTVT.

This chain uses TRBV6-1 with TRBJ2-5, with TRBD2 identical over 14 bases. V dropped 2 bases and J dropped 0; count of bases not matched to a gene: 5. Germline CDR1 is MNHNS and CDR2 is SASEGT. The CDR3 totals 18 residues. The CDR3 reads CASSERTSGRPYQETQYF. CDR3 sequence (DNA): TGTGCCAGCAGTGAACGGACTAGCGGGAGGCCTTACCAAGAGACCCAGTACTTC.

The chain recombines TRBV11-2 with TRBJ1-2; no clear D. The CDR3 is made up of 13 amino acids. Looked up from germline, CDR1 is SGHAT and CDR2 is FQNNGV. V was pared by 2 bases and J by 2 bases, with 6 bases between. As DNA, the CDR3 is TGTGCCAGCAGCTTATTGGGAAACTATGGCTACACCTTC. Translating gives CASSLLGNYGYTF.

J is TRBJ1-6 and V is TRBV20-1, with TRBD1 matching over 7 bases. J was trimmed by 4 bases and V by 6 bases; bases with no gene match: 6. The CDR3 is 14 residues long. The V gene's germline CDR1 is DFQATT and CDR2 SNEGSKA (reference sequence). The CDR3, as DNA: TGCAGTGCCAAGGGACAGACTTATAATTCACCCCTCCACTTT. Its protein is CSAKGQTYNSPLHF.